This T cell receptor beta chain was identified in a study of tumor-infiltrating lymphocytes in primary liver carcinoma. General study results and limits: Blood fell significantly below tumors in its top-250-clone fraction (p = 0.039). CD4+ and CD8+ repertoires could not be compared in these unsorted bulk samples. Pairs comparing tumor with adjacent tissue or blood overlapped less than pairs drawn from tumor regions.

As concerns this clonotype: Its matching antigen is unknown. Being one base from a much bigger clone, this may be a read error.

Synthesis of TCR beta cDNA was carried out from 500 ng total RNA with a constant-region primer. Investigators got TCR beta libraries out of three nested multiplex PCR rounds, done with slightly modified ARM-PCR. TRBV1-TRBV30 forward primers paired with a C-beta reverse primer drove the first two PCR rounds, 10 cycles each. TCRdb itself ran the multiplex PCR reads through MiXCR, one entry per CDR3 protein. The table has 300,000 to 400,000 distinct CDR3 sequences, roughly 60% seen once. CDR1 and CDR2 from the germline V gene are MNHEY and SVGAGI. Between the trimmed V and J ends, which lost 7 bases and 3 bases, there was a span of 19 bases. The CDR3 is 15 residues long. Both blood RNA, taken from unsorted whole blood, and germline DNA were extracted. Investigators obtained 4 to 4.5 milliliters of peripheral blood ahead of surgery.

The chain is built from TRBV6-5 and TRBJ2-7; D remains unclear. This receptor was identified in a man between 35 and 55 years old with primary liver carcinoma and hepatitis B virus infection. Sequencing used peripheral blood. The CDR3 here is CASIGLLVGVYEQYF. The CDR3 DNA is TGTGCCAGCATTGGGCTCCTAGTCGGTGTCTACGAGCAGTACTTC.